These T cell receptor beta chains were read from a single sample in a study of CD8+CD57+ T cells in acquired aplastic anemia. One entry per CDR3 protein results from TCRdb running MiXCR on the reads. The sample holds 200,000 to 300,000 distinct CDR3 sequences, 82% seen once. Sequencing was done on a sample of sorted CD4+, CD8+, or CD8+CD57+ T cells (not recorded which) from PBMCs. All receptors come from a human donor with aplastic anemia. Each CDR3 is given with its conserved first and last residue. The D gene is left open where the match is weak. Clone size is stated in some rows and not others, as once, few, many or a class when expanded.

TRBV7-8	NA	TRBJ2-5	NA	NA	CASHEAWGSGNF
TRBV10-2	few	TRBJ2-7	NA	TGCGCCAGCAGTGTCCAGGGGAACTACGAGCAGTACTTC	CASSVQGNYEQYF
TRBV20-1	NA	TRBJ1-1	NA	TGCAGTGCTAGTTCCTGCGGAGGTAACAACACTGAAGCTTTCTTT	CSASSCGGNNTEAFF
TRBV7-9	NA	TRBJ2-7	NA	TGTGCCAGCAGCTCCTCACGGACGTTGTCCTACGAGCAGTACTTC	CASSSSRTLSYEQYF
TRBV6-2/TRBV6-3	NA	TRBJ2-1	TRBD2	TGTGCCAGCAGTCTCACTAGCGGGAGTCCCAATGAGCAGTTCTTC	CASSLTSGSPNEQFF
TRBV6-6	NA	TRBJ1-1	TRBD1	TGTGCCAGCAGTCGACAGGGGGCCAAGAACATTGAAGCTTTCTTT	CASSRQGAKNIEAFF
TRBV7-2	few	TRBJ2-7	TRBD1	TGTGCCAGCAGCTCGGGACAGTTTTACGAGCAGTACTTC	CASSSGQFYEQYF
TRBV7-8	NA	TRBJ2-3	NA	TGTGCCAGCAGCGGCGGAGGGGCGTTTTCCAATACGACGCAGTATTTT	CASSGGGAFSNTTQYF
TRBV2	NA	TRBJ2-7	TRBD2	TGTGCCAGCAGGCCTAGCGGGGGCAGGCCCCACGAGCAGTACTTC	CASRPSGGRPHEQYF
TRBV7-9	NA	TRBJ2-7	NA	TGTGCCAGCAGCATAGGAGCGGGTAACAACAATGAGCAGTTC	CASSIGAGNNNEQF
TRBV27	many	TRBJ2-1	NA	TGTGCCAGCAGTTTAGGGACGGACAATGAGCAGTTCTTC	CASSLGTDNEQFF
TRBV7-7	NA	TRBJ2-3	NA	TGTTCCCGTAGGAACGGGGGTAGAGATCCGCAGTATTTT	CSRRNGGRDPQYF
TRBV6-9	NA	TRBJ1-2	NA	TGTGCCAGCAAGCAACGGACCTTTAACTATGGCTACACCTTC	CASKQRTFNYGYTF
TRBV9	NA	TRBJ1-1	TRBD1	TGTGCCAGCAGCGGTGGGGACAGGAACACTGAAGCTTTCTTT	CASSGGDRNTEAFF
TRBV7-9	NA	TRBJ2-1	TRBD1	TGTGCCAGCAGCTTAGGTCTGACAGGGGGTCATGAAGCGCAGTTCTTC	CASSLGLTGGHEAQFF
TRBV5-1	NA	TRBJ2-3	TRBD1	TGTGCCAGCAGGGCAGGGGGCGGTGATTCGCAGTATTTT	CASRAGGGDSQYF
TRBV9	NA	TRBJ2-1	NA	TGTGCCAGCAGTGATGGGGGGATCATTCAGCAGTTCTTC	CASSDGGIIQQFF
TRBV7-9	NA	TRBJ2-3	TRBD2	TGTGCCAGCAGCTATGGAGGAAGCGGGGGGCGCGATTTT	CASSYGGSGGRDF
TRBV24-1	NA	TRBJ1-2	NA	TGTGCCACCAGTGATTCAAATACCTATGGCTACACCTTC	CATSDSNTYGYTF
TRBV7-3	NA	TRBJ2-6	NA	TGTGCCAGCAGCCAAGATGGGACATCTGGGGCGAACGACCTGACTTTC	CASSQDGTSGANDLTF
TRBV24-1	NA	TRBJ2-3	TRBD1	TGTGCCACCAGTGAAGGGACAGTTACAGATACGCAGTATTTT	CATSEGTVTDTQYF
TRBV7-2	NA	TRBJ2-1	TRBD2	TGTGCCAGCAGCCGCCAGAGGGGCGGGAGCAGCGAGGCGCAGTTCTTC	CASSRQRGGSSEAQFF
TRBV7-9	NA	TRBJ1-2	NA	TGTGCCAGCAACGCCGACTCACGGGGCTACACCTTC	CASNADSRGYTF
TRBV9	NA	TRBJ2-3	NA	TGTGCCAGCAGCGTAGGGGGAGAGGACGATACGCTTGGTTTT	CASSVGGEDDTLGF
TRBV7-8	NA	TRBJ2-3	NA	TGTGCCAGCAGCTTAGCGGGAGGACCCAATACGCATTTT	CASSLAGGPNTHF
TRBV6-5	NA	TRBJ2-7	NA	TGTGCCAGCAAGATATTAGGACGGGGCTCCTACGAGCAGTACTTC	CASKILGRGSYEQYF
TRBV6-5	once	TRBJ2-5	NA	TGTGCCAGCAGTTACTCTTCTCAAGAGACCCAGTACTTC	CASSYSSQETQYF
TRBV7-9	NA	TRBJ2-7	NA	TGTGCCAGCAGCCAAGCGCGGGCCTACTCGGAGTACTTC	CASSQARAYSEYF
TRBV9	NA	TRBJ2-5	NA	TGTGCCAGCAGCAGTGGGGGCGGGGAGGAGTTTTTTGACTTC	CASSSGGGEEFFDF
TRBV9	NA	TRBJ2-3	NA	TGTGCCAGCAGCGGAGAAGCAGGTCCCGGTACGGAGTATTTT	CASSGEAGPGTEYF
TRBV7-8	few	TRBJ2-1	TRBD2	TGTGCCAGCAGTGATGGGGGGGTTCCTGAGAAGTTCTTC	CASSDGGVPEKFF
TRBV7-2	many	TRBJ2-5	NA	TGTGCCAGCAGCTTCCGGGACCGAAGCCGCCAAGAGACCCAGTACTTC	CASSFRDRSRQETQYF
TRBV24-1	NA	TRBJ2-1	NA	TGTGCTAGGAGTGGAGACAGCGCAGCCTACAATGAGCAGTTCTTC	CARSGDSAAYNEQFF
TRBV7-9	NA	TRBJ1-5	NA	TGTGCCAGCAGCGTACGAAGCACCGGAAATCACGCTCAGCATTTT	CASSVRSTGNHAQHF
TRBV7-2	NA	TRBJ2-2	TRBD2	TGTGCCAGCAGCTTACCGGGGGGGCCGAATACGGAGGATCTGTTTTTT	CASSLPGGPNTEDLFF
TRBV7-8	NA	TRBJ2-3	NA	TGTGCCAGCAGCCATACCGGGACGGCCTATAATTCACCCTTT	CASSHTGTAYNSPF
TRBV7-9	NA	TRBJ1-2	NA	TGTGCCAGCAGCTTTCCAAGAAGCGGGGGGTACGATGAGCCCTTC	CASSFPRSGGYDEPF
TRBV9	NA	TRBJ1-6	NA	TGTGCCAGCAGCGCAGGGTCAGATACGCAGAATTTTGCCCTCCACTTT	CASSAGSDTQNFALHF
TRBV28	NA	TRBJ1-2	NA	TGTGCCAGCAGTTATTCCGTCTATGGCTACACCTTC	CASSYSVYGYTF
TRBV2	NA	TRBJ2-1	TRBD2	TGTGCCAGCGGGACCGGGGGGAGTAGGGATGAGCAGTTCTTC	CASGTGGSRDEQFF
TRBV29-1	NA	TRBJ2-1	NA	TGCAGCGCCGAAACTAGTGACGGCAGCGATGAGCAGTTCTTC	CSAETSDGSDEQFF
TRBV7-2	NA	TRBJ2-3	NA	TGTGCCAGCAGCATACCCCTCGGACCGACTTCGGCGGGTTTT	CASSIPLGPTSAGF
TRBV9	NA	TRBJ2-5	NA	TGTGCCAGCAGCGTAGCCAGCCAAGAGACCCAGTACTTC	CASSVASQETQYF
TRBV7-9	NA	TRBJ2-2	NA	TGTGCCAGCGGCTTAGGCGCAGGGGAGCTGCTGTTTTTT	CASGLGAGELLFF
TRBV7-9	NA	TRBJ2-1	NA	TGTGCCAGCAGCTTCCAAACAAGGGGGGACAGAGATGCGCAGTTCTTC	CASSFQTRGDRDAQFF
TRBV7-8	NA	TRBJ2-3	NA	TGTGCCAGCAGGAGGGGCGAAGGTCCCACCCCTCCACTTTTT	CASRRGEGPTPPLF
TRBV24-1	NA	TRBJ2-5	TRBD2	TGTGCCAGCAGCTGCGTGGCGGGGGATGTGGCGACCCAGTCCTTC	CASSCVAGDVATQSF
TRBV7-2	once	TRBJ1-2	TRBD1	TGTGCCAGCAGCATAGGGACAGGGGGCGATGGCTACACCTTC	CASSIGTGGDGYTF
TRBV19	NA	TRBJ2-1	NA	TGTGCCAGTAGCACACCGGGCCGAGGCTGCTCCGAACTGTTCTTC	CASSTPGRGCSELFF
TRBV7-2	few	TRBJ2-5	TRBD1	TGTGCCAGCAGCTTAGAGCCTCCCCTAGGGACAGGTATCCAAGAGACCCAGTACTTC	CASSLEPPLGTGIQETQYF
TRBV10-3	NA	TRBJ2-2	NA	TGTGCCATCATCTCCGACTTAGCAGGAACCGGGGAGCTGTTTTTT	CAIISDLAGTGELFF